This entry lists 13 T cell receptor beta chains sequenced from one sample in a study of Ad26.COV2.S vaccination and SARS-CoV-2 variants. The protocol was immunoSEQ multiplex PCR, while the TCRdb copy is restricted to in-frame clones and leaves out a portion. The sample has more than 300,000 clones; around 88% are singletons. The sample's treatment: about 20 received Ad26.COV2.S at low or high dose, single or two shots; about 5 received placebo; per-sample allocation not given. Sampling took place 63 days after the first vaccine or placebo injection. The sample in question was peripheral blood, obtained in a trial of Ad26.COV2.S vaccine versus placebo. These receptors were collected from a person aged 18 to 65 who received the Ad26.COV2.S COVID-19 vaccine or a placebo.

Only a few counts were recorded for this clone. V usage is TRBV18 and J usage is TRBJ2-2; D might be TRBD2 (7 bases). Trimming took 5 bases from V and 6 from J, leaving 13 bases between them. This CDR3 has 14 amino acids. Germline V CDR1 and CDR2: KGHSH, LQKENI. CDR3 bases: TGTGCCAGCTCATCCGCGGGGGCGGCCGGGGAGCTGTTTTTT. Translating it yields CASSSAGAAGELFF. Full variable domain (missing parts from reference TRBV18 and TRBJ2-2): NAGVMQNPRHLVRRRGQEARLRCSPMKGHSHVYWYRQLPEEGLKFMVYLQKENIIDESGMPKERFSAEFPKEGPSILRIQQVVRGDSAAYFCASSSAGAAGELFFGEGSRLTVL.

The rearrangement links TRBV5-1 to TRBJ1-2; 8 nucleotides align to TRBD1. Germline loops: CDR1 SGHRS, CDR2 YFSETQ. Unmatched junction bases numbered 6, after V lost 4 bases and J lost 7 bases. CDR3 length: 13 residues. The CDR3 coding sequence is TGCGCCAGCAGCGTACAGGGGGAGGGTGGCTACACCTTC. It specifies CASSVQGEGGYTF.

CDR3 DNA: TGCGCCAGCAGCTGGACCGTGGCGGACTCTGGAAACACCATATATTTT. Residues: CASSWTVADSGNTIYF. V and J are TRBV5-1 and TRBJ1-3; D is uncertain. Trimming cost V 3 bases and J 0 bases, with 13 bases left between them. The CDR3 loop spans 16 amino acids. Germline CDR1 reads SGHRS; CDR2 reads YFSETQ.

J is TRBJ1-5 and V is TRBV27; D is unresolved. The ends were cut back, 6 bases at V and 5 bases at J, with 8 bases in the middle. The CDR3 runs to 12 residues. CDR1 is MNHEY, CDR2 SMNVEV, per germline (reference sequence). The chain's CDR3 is CASRTGHQPQHF. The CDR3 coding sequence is TGTGCCAGCAGAACCGGGCATCAGCCCCAGCATTTT.

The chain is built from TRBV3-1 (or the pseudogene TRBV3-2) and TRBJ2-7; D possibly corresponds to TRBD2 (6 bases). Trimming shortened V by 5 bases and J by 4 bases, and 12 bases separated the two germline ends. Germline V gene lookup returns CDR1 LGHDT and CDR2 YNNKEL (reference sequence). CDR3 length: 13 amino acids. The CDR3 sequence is CASSTFGGYEQYF. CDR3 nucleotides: TGTGCCAGCAGCACCTTCGGAGGGTACGAGCAGTACTTC.

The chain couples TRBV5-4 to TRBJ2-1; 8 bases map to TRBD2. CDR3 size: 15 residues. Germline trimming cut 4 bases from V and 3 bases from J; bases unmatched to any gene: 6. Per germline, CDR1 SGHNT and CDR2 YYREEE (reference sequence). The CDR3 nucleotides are TGTGCCAGCAGCCGGGGCGGGGGGAACTACAATGAGCAGTTCTTC. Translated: CASSRGGGNYNEQFF.

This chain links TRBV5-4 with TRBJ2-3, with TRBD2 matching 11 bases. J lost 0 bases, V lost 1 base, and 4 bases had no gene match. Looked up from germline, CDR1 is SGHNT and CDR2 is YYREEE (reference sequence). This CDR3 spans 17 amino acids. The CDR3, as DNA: TGTGCCAGCAGCTTGCTGACTAGCGGGGATAGCACAGATACGCAGTATTTT. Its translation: CASSLLTSGDSTDTQYF.

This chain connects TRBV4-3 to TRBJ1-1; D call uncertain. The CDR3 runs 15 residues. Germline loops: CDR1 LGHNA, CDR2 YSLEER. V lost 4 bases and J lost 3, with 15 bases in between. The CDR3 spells CASSPRSPQHTEAFF. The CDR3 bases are TGCGCCAGCAGCCCCAGGTCTCCACAACACACTGAAGCTTTCTTT.

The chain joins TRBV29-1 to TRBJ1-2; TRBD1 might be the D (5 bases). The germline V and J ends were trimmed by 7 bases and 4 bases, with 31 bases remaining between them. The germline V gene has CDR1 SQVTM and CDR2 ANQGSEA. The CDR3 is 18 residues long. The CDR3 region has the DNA TGCAGCGGGGGAGAAATTGACTCTGGAGGGGCATCCAGCTATGGCTACACCTTC. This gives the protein CSGGEIDSGGASSYGYTF.

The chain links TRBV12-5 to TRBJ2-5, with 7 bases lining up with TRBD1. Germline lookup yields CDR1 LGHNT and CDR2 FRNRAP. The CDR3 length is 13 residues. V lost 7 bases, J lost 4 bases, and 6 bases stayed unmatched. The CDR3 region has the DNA TGTGCTAGTGCTCGGACAGGACGAGAGACCCAGTACTTC. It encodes CASARTGRETQYF.

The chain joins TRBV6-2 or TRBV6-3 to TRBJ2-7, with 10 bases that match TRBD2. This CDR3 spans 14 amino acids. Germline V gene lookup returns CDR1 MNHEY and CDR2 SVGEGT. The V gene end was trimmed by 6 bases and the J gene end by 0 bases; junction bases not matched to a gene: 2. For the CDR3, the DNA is TGTGCCAGCAGGCCTAGCGGGAGCTCCTACGAGCAGTACTTC. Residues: CASRPSGSSYEQYF.

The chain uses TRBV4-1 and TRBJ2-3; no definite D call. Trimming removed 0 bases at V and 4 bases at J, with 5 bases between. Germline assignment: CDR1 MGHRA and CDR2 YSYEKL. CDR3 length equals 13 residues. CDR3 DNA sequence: TGCGCCAGCAGCCAAGACGGGTCAGATACGCAGTATTTT. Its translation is CASSQDGSDTQYF.

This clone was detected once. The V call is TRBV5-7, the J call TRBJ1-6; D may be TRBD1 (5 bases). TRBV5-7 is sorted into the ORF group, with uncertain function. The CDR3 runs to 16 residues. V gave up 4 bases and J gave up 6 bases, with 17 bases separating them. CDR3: CASSLGGGAPNSPLHF. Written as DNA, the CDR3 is TGTGCCAGCAGCCTTGGGGGAGGGGCCCCTAATTCACCCCTCCACTTT.